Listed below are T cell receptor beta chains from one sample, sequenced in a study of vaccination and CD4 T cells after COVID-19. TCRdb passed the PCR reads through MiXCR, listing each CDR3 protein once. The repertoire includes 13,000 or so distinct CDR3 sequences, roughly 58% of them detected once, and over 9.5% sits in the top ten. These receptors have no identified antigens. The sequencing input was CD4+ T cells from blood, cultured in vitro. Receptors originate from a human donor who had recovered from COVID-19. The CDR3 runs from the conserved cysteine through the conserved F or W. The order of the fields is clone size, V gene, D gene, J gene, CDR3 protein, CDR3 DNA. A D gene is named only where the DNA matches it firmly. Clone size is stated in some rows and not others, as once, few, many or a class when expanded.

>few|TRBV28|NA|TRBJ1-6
CASSPRLSSYNSPLHF
TGTGCCAGCAGCCCCCGATTGAGCTCCTATAATTCACCCCTCCACTTT
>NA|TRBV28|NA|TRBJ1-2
CATPHHGGLNYGYTF
TGTGCCACCCCCCACCATGGGGGACTTAACTATGGCTACACCTTC
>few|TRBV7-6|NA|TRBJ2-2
CASSSQGGANTGELFF
TGTGCCAGCAGCTCCCAAGGCGGGGCGAACACCGGGGAGCTGTTTTTT
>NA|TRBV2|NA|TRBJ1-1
CASRMTNTLTEAFF
TGTGCCAGCAGAATGACAAATACACTAACTGAAGCTTTCTTT
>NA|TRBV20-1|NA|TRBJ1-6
CSASGRPSNSPLHF
TGCAGTGCTAGTGGCAGGCCGTCTAATTCACCCCTCCACTTT
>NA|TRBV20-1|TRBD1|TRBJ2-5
CSARTNRGRQETQYF
TGCAGTGCGAGGACAAACAGGGGACGGCAAGAGACCCAGTACTTC
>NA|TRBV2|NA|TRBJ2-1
CASSTGTIGNEQFF
TGTGCCAGCAGTACCGGGACGATTGGCAATGAGCAGTTCTTC
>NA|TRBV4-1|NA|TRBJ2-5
CASSQDQTYQETQYF
TGCGCCAGCAGCCAAGATCAAACGTACCAAGAGACCCAGTACTTC
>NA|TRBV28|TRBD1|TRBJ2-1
CASSFRQGFQNEQFF
TGTGCCAGCAGTTTTAGACAGGGGTTCCAGAATGAGCAGTTCTTC
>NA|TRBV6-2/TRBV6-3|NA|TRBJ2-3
CASRRPGAADTQYF
TGTGCCTCCCGACGACCGGGCGCTGCAGATACGCAGTATTTT
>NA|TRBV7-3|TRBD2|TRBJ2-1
CASSPEPGLAPNEQFF
TGTGCCAGCAGCCCGGAACCGGGACTAGCGCCCAATGAGCAGTTCTTC
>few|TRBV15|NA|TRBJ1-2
CATSRDILNRRSNYGYTF
TGTGCCACCAGCAGAGATATCTTGAACAGACGCTCTAACTATGGCTACACCTTC
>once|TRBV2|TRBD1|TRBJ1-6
CASSPQGVTNSPPHF
TGTGCCAGCAGCCCCCAGGGGGTGACAAATTCACCCCCCCACTTT
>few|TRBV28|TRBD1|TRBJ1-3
CASSRPGQGHSGNTIYF
TGTGCCAGCAGTAGACCGGGACAGGGACACTCTGGAAACACCATATATTTT
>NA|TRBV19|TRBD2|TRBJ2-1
CASSSSGNSYNEQFF
TGTGCCAGTAGCAGTAGCGGGAACTCCTACAATGAGCAGTTCTTC
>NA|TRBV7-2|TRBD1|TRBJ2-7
CASSGGTGYEQYF
TGTGCCAGCAGCGGCGGGACAGGGTATGAGCAGTACTTC
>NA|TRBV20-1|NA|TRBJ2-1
CSASGNQGQGEQFF
TGCAGTGCTAGCGGGAATCAGGGGCAGGGTGAGCAGTTCTTC
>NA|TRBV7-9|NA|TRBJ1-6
CASSPDSYNSPLHF
TGTGCCAGCAGCCCGGACAGTTATAATTCACCCCTCCACTTT
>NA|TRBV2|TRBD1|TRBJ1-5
CASSEVGTGAGNQPQHF
TGTGCCAGCAGTGAAGTCGGGACAGGGGCGGGCAATCAGCCCCAGCATTTT
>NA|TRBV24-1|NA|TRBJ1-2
CATQRDGSLGGYTF
TGTGCCACCCAAAGGGACGGCTCCCTTGGGGGCTACACCTTC
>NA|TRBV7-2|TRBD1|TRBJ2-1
CASRRTGGNEQFF
TGTGCCAGCAGACGAACAGGGGGCAATGAGCAGTTCTTC
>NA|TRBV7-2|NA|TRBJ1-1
CASSQRYILQTGTEAFF
TGTGCCAGCAGCCAGCGCTATATACTTCAGACAGGCACTGAAGCTTTCTTT
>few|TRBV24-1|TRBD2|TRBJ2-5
CATSDSIAGGQETQYF
TGTGCCACCAGTGACTCAATAGCGGGTGGGCAGGAGACCCAGTACTTC
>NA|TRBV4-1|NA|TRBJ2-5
CASSQVSLGASSKETQYF
TGCGCCAGCAGCCAAGTATCTCTAGGGGCCTCGTCGAAGGAGACCCAGTACTTC
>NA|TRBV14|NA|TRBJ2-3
CASSHILITDTQYF
TGTGCCAGCAGCCATATACTGATCACAGATACGCAGTATTTT
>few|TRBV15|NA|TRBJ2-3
CATSRVSSGYTDTQYF
TGTGCCACCAGCAGGGTTTCTTCTGGGTACACAGATACGCAGTATTTT
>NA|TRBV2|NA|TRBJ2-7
CASSPDSLTYEQYF
TGTGCCAGCAGCCCAGACAGTCTAACCTACGAGCAGTACTTC
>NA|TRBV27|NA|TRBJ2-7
CASRLWVGSYEQYF
TGTGCCAGCAGGTTGTGGGTCGGGTCCTACGAGCAGTACTTC
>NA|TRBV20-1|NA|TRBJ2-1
CSAPAAGSYNEQFF
TGCAGTGCTCCCGCCGCCGGCTCCTACAATGAGCAGTTCTTC
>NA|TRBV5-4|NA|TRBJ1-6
CASSFPGSNSPLHF
TGTGCCAGCAGCTTCCCAGGGTCGAATTCACCCCTCCACTTT
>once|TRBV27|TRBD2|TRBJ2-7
CASSRTSGRLYEQYF
TGTGCCAGCAGCCGCACTAGCGGGAGGCTCTACGAGCAGTACTTC
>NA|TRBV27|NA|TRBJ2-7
CASSLYGISYEQYF
TGTGCCAGCAGTTTATATGGGATCTCCTACGAGCAGTACTTC
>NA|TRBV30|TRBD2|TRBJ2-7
CARSARTSGVYEQYF
TGTGCCAGGAGCGCCCGGACTAGCGGGGTCTACGAGCAGTACTTC
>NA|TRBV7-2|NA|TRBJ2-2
CASTQSRGPNTGELFF
TGTGCCAGCACTCAGTCGAGGGGCCCGAACACCGGGGAGCTGTTTTTT
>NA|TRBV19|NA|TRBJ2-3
CASSRGASTDTQYF
TGTGCCAGTAGTAGGGGGGCCAGCACAGATACGCAGTATTTT
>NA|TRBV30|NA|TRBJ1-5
CAWSAGRGPQHF
TGTGCCTGGAGCGCGGGGCGGGGGCCCCAGCATTTT
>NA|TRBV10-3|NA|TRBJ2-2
CAIRESLSERGTGELFF
TGTGCCATCAGGGAGAGCCTCAGCGAAAGAGGCACCGGGGAGCTGTTTTTT
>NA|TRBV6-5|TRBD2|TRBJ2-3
CASSYSAAGARDTQYF
TGTGCCAGCAGTTACTCGGCAGCGGGAGCGAGAGATACGCAGTATTTT
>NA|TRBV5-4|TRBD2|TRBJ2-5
CASRYGLADLQETQYF
TGTGCCAGCAGATACGGACTAGCGGACTTACAAGAGACCCAGTACTTC
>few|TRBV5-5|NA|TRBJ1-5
CASSLVGQPQHF
TGTGCCAGCAGCTTGGTGGGTCAGCCCCAGCATTTT
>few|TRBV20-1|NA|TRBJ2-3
CSAMGRGTDTQYF
TGCAGTGCTATGGGAAGGGGGACAGATACGCAGTATTTT
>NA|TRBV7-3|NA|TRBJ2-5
CASSGDHQETQYF
TGTGCCAGCAGCGGAGACCATCAAGAGACCCAGTACTTC
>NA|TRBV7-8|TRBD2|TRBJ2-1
CASSVDTSDEQFF
TGTGCCAGCAGCGTGGATACTAGCGATGAGCAGTTCTTC
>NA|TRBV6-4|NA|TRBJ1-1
CASSVETGNKAFF
TGTGCCAGCAGTGTTGAGACAGGCAATAAAGCTTTCTTT
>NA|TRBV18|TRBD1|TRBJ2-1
CASSKTGTGTYNEQFF
TGTGCCAGCTCGAAGACCGGGACAGGGACCTACAATGAGCAGTTCTTC
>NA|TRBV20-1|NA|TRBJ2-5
CSVQGGITQETQYF
TGCAGTGTTCAGGGGGGGATAACTCAAGAGACCCAGTACTTC
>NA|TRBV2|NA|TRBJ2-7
CASGAAGGTSYEQYF
TGTGCCAGCGGTGCTGCTGGCGGGACCTCCTACGAGCAGTACTTC
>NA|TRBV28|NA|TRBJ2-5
CASSRQQETQYF
TGTGCCAGCAGTAGGCAGCAAGAGACCCAGTACTTC